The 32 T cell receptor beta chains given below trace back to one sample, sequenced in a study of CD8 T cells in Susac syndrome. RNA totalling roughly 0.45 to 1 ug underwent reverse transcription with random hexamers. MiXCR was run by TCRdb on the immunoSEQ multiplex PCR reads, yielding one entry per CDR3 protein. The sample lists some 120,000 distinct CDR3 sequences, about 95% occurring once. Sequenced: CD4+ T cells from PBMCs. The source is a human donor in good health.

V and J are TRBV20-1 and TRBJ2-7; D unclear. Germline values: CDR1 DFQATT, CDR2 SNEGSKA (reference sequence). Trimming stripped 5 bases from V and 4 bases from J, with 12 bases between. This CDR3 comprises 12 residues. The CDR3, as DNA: TGCAGTGCTCAAGACATCGCGTACGAGCAGTACTTC. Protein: CSAQDIAYEQYF.

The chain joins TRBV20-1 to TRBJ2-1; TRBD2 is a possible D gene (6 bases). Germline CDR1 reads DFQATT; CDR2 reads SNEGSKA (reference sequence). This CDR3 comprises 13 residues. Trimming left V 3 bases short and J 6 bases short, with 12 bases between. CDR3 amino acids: CSASGSWPNEQFF. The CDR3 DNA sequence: TGCAGTGCTAGCGGGAGTTGGCCCAATGAGCAGTTCTTC.

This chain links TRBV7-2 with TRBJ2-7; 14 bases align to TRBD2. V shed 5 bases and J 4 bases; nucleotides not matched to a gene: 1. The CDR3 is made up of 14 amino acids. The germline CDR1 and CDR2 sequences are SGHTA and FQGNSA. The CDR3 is CASSRTSGRYEQYF. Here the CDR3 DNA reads TGTGCCAGCAGCCGGACTAGCGGGAGGTACGAGCAGTACTTC.

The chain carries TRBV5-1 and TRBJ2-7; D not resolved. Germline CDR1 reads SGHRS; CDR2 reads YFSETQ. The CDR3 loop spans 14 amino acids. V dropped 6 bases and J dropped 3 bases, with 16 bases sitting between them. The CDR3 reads CASNSGSALYEQYF. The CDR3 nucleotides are TGCGCCAGCAACTCCGGGTCCGCCCTCTACGAGCAGTACTTC.

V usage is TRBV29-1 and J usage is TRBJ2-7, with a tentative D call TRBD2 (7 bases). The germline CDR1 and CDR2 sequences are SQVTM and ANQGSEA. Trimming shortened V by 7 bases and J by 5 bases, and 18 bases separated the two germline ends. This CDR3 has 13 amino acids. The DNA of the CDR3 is TGCAGCGCCATCCGGGGGGCACCCCACGAGCAGTACTTC. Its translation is CSAIRGAPHEQYF.

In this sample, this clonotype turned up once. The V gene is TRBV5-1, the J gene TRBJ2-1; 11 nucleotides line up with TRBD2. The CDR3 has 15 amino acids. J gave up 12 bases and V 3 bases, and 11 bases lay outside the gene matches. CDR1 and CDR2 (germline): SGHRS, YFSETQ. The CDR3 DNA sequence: TGCGCCAGCAGCTCCGAGAACCTAGCGGGAGGTGGGCAGTTCTTC. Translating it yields CASSSENLAGGGQFF. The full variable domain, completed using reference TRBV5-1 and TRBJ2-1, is KAGVTQTPRYLIKTRGQQVTLSCSPISGHRSVSWYQQTPGQGLQFLFEYFSETQRNKGNFPGRFSGRQFSNSRSEMNVSTLELGDSALYLCASSSENLAGGGQFFGPGTRLTVL.

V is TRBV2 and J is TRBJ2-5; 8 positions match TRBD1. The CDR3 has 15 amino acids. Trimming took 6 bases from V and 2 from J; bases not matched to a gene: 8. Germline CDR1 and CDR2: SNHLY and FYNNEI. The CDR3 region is CASRGQGVAQETQYF. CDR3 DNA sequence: TGTGCCAGCAGAGGACAGGGAGTGGCGCAAGAGACCCAGTACTTC.

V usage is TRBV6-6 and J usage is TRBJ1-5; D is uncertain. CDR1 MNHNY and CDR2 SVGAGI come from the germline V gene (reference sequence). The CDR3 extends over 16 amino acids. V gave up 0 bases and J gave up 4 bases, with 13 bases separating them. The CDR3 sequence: CASSYSDPRGNQPQHF. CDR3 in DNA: TGTGCCAGCAGTTACTCAGATCCCCGGGGTAATCAGCCCCAGCATTTT.

The CDR3 here is CASRTGRKNQPQHF. CDR3 DNA sequence: TGTGCCAGCAGGACAGGGAGAAAAAATCAGCCCCAGCATTTT. This chain links TRBV9 with TRBJ1-5; TRBD1 agrees at 7 bases. Trimming took 5 bases from V and 4 from J; bases not matched to a gene: 6. The CDR3 covers 14 residues. In germline, CDR1 is SGDLS, CDR2 YYNGEE. The whole variable domain, filled in from reference TRBV9 and TRBJ1-5, reads DSGVTQTPKHLITATGQRVTLRCSPRSGDLSVYWYQQSLDQGLQFLIQYYNGEERAKGNILERFSAQQFPDLHSELNLSSLELGDSALYFCASRTGRKNQPQHFGDGTRLSIL.

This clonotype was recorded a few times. CDR3 nucleotides: TGTGCCAGTAGTATAGAGACAGGGGGCGTTGGTGGCTACACCTTC. It specifies CASSIETGGVGGYTF. The rearrangement joins TRBV19 to TRBJ1-2, with 10 bases lining up with TRBD1. The CDR3 is made up of 15 amino acids. CDR1 and CDR2 from the germline V gene are LNHDA and SQIVND (reference sequence). V gave up 0 bases and J gave up 7 bases; unmatched junction bases: 5.

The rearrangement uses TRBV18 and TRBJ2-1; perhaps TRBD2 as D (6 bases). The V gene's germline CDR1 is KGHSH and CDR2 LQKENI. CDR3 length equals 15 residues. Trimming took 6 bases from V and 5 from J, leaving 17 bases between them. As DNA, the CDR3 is TGTGCCAGCTCGCCCTTTGGCGGGACCAACAATGAGCAGTTCTTC. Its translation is CASSPFGGTNNEQFF.

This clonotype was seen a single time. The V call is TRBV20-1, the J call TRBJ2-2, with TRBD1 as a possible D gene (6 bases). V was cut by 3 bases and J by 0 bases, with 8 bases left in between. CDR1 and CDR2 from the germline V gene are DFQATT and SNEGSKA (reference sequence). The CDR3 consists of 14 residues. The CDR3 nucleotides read TGCAGTGCTAGGACAGGTCCGAACACCGGGGAGCTGTTTTTT. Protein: CSARTGPNTGELFF.

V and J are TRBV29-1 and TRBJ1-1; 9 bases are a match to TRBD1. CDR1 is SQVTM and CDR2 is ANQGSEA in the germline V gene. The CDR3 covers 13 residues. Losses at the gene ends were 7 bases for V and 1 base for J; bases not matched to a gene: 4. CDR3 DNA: TGCAGCGGTAGGGACAGGGCGAACACTGAAGCTTTCTTT. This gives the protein CSGRDRANTEAFF.

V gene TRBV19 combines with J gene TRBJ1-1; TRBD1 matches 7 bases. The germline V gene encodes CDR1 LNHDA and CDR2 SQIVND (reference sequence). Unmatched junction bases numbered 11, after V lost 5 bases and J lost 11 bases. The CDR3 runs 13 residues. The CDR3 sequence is CASSRIGTAAAFF. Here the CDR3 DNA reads TGTGCCAGTAGTCGGATCGGGACAGCGGCCGCTTTCTTT.

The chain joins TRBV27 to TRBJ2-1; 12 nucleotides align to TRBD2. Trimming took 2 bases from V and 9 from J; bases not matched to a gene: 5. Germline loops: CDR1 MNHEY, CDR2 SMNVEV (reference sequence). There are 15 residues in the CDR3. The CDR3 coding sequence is TGTGCCAGCAGTTTAGGGGGACTAGCGGGTGGTGAGCAGTTCTTC. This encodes CASSLGGLAGGEQFF.

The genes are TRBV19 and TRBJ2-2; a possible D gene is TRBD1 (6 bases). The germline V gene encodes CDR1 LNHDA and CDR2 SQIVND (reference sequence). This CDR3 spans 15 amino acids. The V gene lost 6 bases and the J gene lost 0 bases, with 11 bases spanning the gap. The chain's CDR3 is CASRLRQANTGELFF. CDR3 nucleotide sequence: TGTGCCAGTAGGCTGAGACAGGCGAACACCGGGGAGCTGTTTTTT.

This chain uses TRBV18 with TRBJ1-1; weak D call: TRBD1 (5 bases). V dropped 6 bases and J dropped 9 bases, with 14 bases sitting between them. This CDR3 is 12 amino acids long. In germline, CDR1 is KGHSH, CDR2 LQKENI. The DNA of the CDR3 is TGTGCCAGCTCTCCCCGGGGGGGTAAAGCTTTCTTT. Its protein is CASSPRGGKAFF.

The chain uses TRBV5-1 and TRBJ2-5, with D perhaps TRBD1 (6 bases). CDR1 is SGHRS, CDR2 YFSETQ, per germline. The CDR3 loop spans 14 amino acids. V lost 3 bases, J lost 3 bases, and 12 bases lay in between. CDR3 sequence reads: CASSSQGWEETQYF. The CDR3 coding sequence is TGCGCCAGCAGCTCACAGGGATGGGAAGAGACCCAGTACTTC. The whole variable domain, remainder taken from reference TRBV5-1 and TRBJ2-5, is KAGVTQTPRYLIKTRGQQVTLSCSPISGHRSVSWYQQTPGQGLQFLFEYFSETQRNKGNFPGRFSGRQFSNSRSEMNVSTLELGDSALYLCASSSQGWEETQYFGPGTRLLVL.

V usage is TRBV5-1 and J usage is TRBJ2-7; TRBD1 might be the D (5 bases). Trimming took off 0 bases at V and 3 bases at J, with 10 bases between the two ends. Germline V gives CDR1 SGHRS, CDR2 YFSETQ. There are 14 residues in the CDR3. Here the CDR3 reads CASSLDWGSYEQYF. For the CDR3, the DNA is TGCGCCAGCAGCTTGGATTGGGGCAGCTACGAGCAGTACTTC.

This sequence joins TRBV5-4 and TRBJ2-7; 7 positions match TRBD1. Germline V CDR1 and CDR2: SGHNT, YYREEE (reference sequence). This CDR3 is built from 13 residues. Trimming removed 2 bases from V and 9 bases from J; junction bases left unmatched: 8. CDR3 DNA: TGTGCCAGCAGCTTAGGTGGACAGGAACGGCAGTACTTC. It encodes CASSLGGQERQYF.

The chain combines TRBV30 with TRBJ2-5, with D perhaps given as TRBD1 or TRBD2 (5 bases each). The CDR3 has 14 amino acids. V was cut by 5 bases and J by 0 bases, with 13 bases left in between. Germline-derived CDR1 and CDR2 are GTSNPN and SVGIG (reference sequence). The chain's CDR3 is CAWGLGTYQETQYF. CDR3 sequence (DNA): TGTGCCTGGGGGCTGGGGACGTACCAAGAGACCCAGTACTTC.

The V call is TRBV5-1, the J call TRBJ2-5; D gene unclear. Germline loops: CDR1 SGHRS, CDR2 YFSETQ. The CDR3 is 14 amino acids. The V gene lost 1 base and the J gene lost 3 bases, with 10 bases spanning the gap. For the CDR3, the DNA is TGCGCCAGCAGCTTGTTAGGGATTAAAGAGACCCAGTACTTC. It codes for CASSLLGIKETQYF.

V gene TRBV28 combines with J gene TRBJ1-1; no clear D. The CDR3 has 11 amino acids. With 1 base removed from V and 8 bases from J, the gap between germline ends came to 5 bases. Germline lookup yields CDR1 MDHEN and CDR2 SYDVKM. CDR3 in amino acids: CASSLYSEAFF. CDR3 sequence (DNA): TGTGCCAGCAGTTTATATTCCGAAGCTTTCTTT.

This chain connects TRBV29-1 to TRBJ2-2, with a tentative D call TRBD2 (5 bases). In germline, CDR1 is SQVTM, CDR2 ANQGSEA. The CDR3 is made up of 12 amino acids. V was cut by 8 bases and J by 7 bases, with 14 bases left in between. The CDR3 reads CSCAQRIGELFF. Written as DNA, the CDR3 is TGCAGCTGCGCGCAGCGGATCGGGGAGCTGTTTTTT.

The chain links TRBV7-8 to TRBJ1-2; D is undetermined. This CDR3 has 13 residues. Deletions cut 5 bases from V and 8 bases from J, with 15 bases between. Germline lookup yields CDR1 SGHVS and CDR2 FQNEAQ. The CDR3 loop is CASSPRLWLGYTF. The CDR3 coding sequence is TGTGCCAGCAGCCCCCGCCTTTGGCTGGGCTACACCTTC.

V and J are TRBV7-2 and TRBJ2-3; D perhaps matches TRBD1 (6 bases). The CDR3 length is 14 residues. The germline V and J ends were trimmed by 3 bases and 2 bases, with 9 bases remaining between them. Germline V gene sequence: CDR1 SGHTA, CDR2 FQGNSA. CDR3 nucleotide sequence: TGTGCCAGCAGCTTGGACAGCCTCACAGATACGCAGTATTTT. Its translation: CASSLDSLTDTQYF. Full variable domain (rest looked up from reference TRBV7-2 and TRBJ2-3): GAGVSQSPSNKVTEKGKDVELRCDPISGHTALYWYRQSLGQGLEFLIYFQGNSAPDKSGLPSDRFSAERTGGSVSTLTIQRTQQEDSAVYLCASSLDSLTDTQYFGPGTRLTVL.

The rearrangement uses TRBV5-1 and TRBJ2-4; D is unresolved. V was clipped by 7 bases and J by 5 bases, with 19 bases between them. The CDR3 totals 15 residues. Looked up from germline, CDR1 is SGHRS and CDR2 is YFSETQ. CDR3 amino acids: CASRPDWAGQNIQYF. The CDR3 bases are TGCGCCAGCCGACCTGACTGGGCCGGACAAAACATTCAGTACTTC. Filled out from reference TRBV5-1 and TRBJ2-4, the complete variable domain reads KAGVTQTPRYLIKTRGQQVTLSCSPISGHRSVSWYQQTPGQGLQFLFEYFSETQRNKGNFPGRFSGRQFSNSRSEMNVSTLELGDSALYLCASRPDWAGQNIQYFGAGTRLSVL.

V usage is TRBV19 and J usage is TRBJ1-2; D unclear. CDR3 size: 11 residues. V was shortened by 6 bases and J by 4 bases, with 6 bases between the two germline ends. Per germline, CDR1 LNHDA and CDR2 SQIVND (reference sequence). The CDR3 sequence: CASRNIYGYTF. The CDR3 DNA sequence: TGTGCCAGTAGGAACATCTATGGCTACACCTTC. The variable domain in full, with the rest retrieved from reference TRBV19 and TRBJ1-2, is DGGITQSPKYLFRKEGQNVTLSCEQNLNHDAMYWYRQDPGQGLRLIYYSQIVNDFQKGDIAEGYSVSREKKESFPLTVTSAQKNPTAFYLCASRNIYGYTFGSGTRLTVV.

CDR3 loop: CASSPSGRGGDTQYF. In nucleotides, the CDR3 is TGTGCCAGCAGCCCTTCCGGGAGAGGGGGAGATACGCAGTATTTT. V gene TRBV7-2 combines with J gene TRBJ2-3; D is tentatively TRBD1 or TRBD2 (6 bases each). The CDR3 has 15 amino acids. V was cut by 5 bases and J by 5 bases, with 17 bases left in between. Looked up from germline, CDR1 is SGHTA and CDR2 is FQGNSA.

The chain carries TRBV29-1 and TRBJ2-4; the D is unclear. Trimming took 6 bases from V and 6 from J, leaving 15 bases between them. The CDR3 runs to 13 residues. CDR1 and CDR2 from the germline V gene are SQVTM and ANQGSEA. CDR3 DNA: TGCAGCGTCGCTATCATAAACCCAAACATTCAGTACTTC. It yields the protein CSVAIINPNIQYF.

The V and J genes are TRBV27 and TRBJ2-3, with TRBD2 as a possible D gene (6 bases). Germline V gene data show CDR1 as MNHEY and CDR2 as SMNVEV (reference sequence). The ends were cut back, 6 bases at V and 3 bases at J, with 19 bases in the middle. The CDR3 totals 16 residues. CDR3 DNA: TGTGCCAGCAGGACAACTAGGAAGGGAGGTACAGATACGCAGTATTTT. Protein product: CASRTTRKGGTDTQYF.

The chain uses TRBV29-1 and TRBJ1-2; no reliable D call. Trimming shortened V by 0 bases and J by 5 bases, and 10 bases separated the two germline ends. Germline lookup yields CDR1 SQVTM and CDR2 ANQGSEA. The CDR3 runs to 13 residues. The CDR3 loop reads CSVEDQSRYGYTF. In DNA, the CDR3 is TGCAGCGTTGAAGATCAATCCAGATATGGCTACACCTTC.